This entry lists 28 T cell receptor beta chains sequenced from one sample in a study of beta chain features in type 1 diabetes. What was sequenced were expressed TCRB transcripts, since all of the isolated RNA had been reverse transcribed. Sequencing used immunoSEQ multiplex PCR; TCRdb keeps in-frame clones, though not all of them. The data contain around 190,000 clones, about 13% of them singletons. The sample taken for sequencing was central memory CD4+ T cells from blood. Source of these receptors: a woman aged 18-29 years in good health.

The CDR3 spells CASSRGLAGSDTQYF. In DNA form, the CDR3 reads TGTGCCAGCAGCCGGGGACTAGCGGGATCAGATACGCAGTATTTT. The chain is built from TRBV7-6 and TRBJ2-3, with 13 bases matching TRBD2. The CDR3 spans 15 residues. V shed 5 bases, J shed 4 bases, and the junction held 3 bases outside the gene matches. Germline CDR1 and CDR2: SGHVS and FNYEAQ.

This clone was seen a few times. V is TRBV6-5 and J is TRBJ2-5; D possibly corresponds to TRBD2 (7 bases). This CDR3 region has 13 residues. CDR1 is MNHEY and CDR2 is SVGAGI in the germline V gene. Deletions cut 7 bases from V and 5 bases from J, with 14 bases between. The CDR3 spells CASTLRGGETQYF. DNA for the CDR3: TGTGCCAGCACTCTGAGGGGGGGTGAGACCCAGTACTTC.

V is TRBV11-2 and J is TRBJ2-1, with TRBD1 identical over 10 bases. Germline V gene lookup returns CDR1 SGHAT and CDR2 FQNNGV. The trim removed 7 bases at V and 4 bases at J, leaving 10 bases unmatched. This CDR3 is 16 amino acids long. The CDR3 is CASIKWGGQGYNEQFF. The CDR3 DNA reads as TGTGCCAGCATCAAGTGGGGGGGACAGGGGTACAATGAGCAGTTCTTC.

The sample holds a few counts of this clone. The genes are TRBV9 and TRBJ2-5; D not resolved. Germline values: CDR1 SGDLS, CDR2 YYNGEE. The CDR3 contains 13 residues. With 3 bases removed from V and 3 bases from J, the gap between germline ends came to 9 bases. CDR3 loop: CASSGGPKETQYF. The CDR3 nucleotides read TGTGCCAGCAGCGGAGGCCCAAAAGAGACCCAGTACTTC.

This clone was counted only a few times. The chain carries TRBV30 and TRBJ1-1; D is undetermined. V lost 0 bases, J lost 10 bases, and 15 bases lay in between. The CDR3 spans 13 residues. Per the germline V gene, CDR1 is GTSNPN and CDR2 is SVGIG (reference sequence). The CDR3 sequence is CAWSVKEGLPAFF. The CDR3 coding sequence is TGTGCCTGGAGTGTAAAGGAGGGCCTCCCAGCTTTCTTT.

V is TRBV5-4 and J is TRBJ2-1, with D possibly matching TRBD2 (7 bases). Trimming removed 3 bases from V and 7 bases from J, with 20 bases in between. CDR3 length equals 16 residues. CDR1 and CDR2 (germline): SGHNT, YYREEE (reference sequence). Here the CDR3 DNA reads TGTGCCAGCAGCTCCCCTATTAGAGGGAGGGGGAATGAGCAGTTCTTC. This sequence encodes CASSSPIRGRGNEQFF.

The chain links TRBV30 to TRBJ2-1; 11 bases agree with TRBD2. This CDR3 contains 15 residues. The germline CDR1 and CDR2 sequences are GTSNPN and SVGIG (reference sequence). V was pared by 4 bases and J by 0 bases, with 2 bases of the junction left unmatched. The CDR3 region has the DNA TGTGCCTGGATTAGCGGGAGGGCCTCCTACAATGAGCAGTTCTTC. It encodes CAWISGRASYNEQFF.

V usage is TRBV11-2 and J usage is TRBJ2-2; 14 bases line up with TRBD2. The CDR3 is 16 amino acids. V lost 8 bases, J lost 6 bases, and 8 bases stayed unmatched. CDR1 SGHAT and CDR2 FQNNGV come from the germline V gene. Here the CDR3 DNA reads TGTGCCAGCTCGGGACTAGCGGGAGTATCCGCCGGGGAGCTGTTTTTT. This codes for CASSGLAGVSAGELFF.

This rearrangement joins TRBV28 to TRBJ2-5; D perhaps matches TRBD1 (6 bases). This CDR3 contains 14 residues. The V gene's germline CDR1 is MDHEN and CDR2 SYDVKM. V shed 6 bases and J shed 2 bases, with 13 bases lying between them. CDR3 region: CASSLPGHQETQYF. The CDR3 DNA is TGTGCCAGCAGCCTACCGGGACATCAAGAGACCCAGTACTTC.

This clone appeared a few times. The CDR3 bases are TGTGCCAGCAGCGTAATGGCTAGCGGGAACTACGAGCAGTACTTC. Its protein product is CASSVMASGNYEQYF. V usage is TRBV9 and J usage is TRBJ2-7; TRBD2 matches 9 bases. Germline CDR1 SGDLS, CDR2 YYNGEE. The CDR3 consists of 15 residues. After removal of 1 base from V and 3 bases from J, the junction contained 5 bases not matched to a gene.

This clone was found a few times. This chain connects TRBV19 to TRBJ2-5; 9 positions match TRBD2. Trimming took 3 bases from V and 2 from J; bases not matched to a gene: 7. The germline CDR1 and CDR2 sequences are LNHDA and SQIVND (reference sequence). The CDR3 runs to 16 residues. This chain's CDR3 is CASSIDILAGQETQYF. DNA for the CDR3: TGTGCCAGTAGTATTGACATCCTAGCGGGACAAGAGACCCAGTACTTC.

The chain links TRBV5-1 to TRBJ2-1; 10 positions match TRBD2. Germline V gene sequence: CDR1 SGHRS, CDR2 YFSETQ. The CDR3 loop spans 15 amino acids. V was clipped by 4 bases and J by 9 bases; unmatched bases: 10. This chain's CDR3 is CASSPGLAYHGEQFF. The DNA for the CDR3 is TGCGCCAGCAGCCCGGGACTAGCGTATCATGGTGAGCAGTTCTTC.

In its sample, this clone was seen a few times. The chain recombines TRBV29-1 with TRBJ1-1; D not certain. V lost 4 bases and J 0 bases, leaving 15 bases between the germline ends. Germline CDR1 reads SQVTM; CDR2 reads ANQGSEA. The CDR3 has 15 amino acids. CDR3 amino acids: CSVVRVAGMNTEAFF. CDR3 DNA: TGCAGCGTTGTGCGGGTGGCCGGCATGAACACTGAAGCTTTCTTT.

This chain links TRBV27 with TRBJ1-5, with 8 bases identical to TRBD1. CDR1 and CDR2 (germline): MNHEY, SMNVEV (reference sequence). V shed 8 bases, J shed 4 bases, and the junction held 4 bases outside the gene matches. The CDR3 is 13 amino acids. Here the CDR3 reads CASSYRGNQPQHF. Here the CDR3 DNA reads TGTGCCAGCTCGTACAGGGGGAATCAGCCCCAGCATTTT.

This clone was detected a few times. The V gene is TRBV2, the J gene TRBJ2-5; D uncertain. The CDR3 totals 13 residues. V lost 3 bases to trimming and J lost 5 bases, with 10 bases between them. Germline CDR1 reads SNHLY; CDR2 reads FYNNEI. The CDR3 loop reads CASSEGSWETQYF. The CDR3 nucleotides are TGTGCCAGCAGTGAGGGCAGCTGGGAGACCCAGTACTTC.

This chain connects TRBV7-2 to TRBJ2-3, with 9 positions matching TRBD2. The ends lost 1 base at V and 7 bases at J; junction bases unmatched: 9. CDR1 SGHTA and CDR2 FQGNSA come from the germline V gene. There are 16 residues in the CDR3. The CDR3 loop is CASSLGSAGGGNTQYF. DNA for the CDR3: TGTGCCAGCAGCTTAGGGTCGGCGGGAGGGGGGAATACGCAGTATTTT.

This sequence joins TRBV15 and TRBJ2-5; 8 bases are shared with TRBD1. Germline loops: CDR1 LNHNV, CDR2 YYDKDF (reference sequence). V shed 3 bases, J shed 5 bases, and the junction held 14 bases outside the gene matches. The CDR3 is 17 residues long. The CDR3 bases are TGTGCCACCAGCAGCGTGTCCGGCAGGGGGCGAGCGGAGACCCAGTACTTC. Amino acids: CATSSVSGRGRAETQYF.

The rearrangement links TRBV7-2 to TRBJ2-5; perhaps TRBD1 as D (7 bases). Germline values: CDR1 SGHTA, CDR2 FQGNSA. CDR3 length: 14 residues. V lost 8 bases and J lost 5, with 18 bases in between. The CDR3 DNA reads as TGTGCCAGCTCGCCCGGGGCGGGACAGGAGACCCAGTACTTC. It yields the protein CASSPGAGQETQYF.

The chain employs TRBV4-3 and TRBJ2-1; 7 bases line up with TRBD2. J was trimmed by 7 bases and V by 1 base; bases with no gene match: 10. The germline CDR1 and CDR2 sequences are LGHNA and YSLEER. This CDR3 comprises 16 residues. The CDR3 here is CASSQALAGVKNEQFF. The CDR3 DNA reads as TGCGCCAGCAGCCAAGCATTGGCGGGAGTTAAGAATGAGCAGTTCTTC.

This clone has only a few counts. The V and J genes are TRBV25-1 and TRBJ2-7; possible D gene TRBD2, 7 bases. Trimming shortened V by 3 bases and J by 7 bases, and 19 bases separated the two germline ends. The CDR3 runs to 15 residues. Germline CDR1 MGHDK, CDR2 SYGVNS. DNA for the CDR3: TGTGCCAGCAGTGAGCCTCAGGGGAGGGCGTTGGAGCAGTACTTC. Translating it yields CASSEPQGRALEQYF.

The DNA for the CDR3 is TGTGCCATCAGTGATAGATCAGGGAACACTGAAGCTTTCTTT. Amino acid sequence: CAISDRSGNTEAFF. This chain uses TRBV10-3 with TRBJ1-1; D is undetermined. CDR1 and CDR2 (germline): ENHRY, SYGVKD. Between the trimmed V and J ends, which lost 3 bases and 1 base, there was a span of 9 bases. The CDR3 is 14 residues long.

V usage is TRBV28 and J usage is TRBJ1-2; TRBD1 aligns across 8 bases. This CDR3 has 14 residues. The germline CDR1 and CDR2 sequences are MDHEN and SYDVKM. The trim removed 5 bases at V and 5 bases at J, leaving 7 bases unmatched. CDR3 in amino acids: CASSPGQGRYGYTF. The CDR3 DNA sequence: TGTGCCAGCAGTCCTGGACAGGGACGGTATGGCTACACCTTC.

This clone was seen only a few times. As DNA, the CDR3 is TGTGCCAGCAGCACCTACCCCCGCCAGGGCACTGAAGCTTTCTTT. Translating it yields CASSTYPRQGTEAFF. The chain employs TRBV21-1 and TRBJ1-1; the table's D call, TRBD1, has no DNA check behind it. TRBV21-1 is shown as a pseudogene. The length of the CDR3 is 15 residues.

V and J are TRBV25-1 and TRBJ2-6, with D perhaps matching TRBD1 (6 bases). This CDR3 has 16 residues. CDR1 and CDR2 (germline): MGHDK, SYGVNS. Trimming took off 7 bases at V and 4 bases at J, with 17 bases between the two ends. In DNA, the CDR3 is TGTGCCAGCACCCAACAGGGTATATCAGGGGCCAACGTCCTGACTTTC. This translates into CASTQQGISGANVLTF.

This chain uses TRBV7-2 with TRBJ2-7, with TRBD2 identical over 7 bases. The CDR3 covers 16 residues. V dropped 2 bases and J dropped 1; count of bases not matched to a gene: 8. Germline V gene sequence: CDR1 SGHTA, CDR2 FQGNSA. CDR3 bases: TGTGCCAGCAGCTTAAGCCTAGCGGCCACGTCCTACGAGCAGTACTTC. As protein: CASSLSLAATSYEQYF. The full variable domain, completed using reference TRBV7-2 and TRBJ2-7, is GAGVSQSPSNKVTEKGKDVELRCDPISGHTALYWYRQSLGQGLEFLIYFQGNSAPDKSGLPSDRFSAERTGGSVSTLTIQRTQQEDSAVYLCASSLSLAATSYEQYFGPGTRLTVT.

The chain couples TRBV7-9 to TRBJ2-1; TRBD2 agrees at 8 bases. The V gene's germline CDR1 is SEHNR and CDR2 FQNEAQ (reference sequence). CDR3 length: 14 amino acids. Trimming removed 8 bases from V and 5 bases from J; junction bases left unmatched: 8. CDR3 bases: TGTGCCAGCGGGGTGGGACTAGATCACAATGAGCAGTTCTTC. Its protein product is CASGVGLDHNEQFF.

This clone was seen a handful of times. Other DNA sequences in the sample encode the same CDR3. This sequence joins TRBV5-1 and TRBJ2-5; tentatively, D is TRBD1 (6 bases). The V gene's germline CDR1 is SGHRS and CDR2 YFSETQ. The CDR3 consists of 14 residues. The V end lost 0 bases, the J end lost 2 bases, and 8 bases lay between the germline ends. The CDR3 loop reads CASSLGQAQETQYF. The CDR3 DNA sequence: TGCGCCAGCAGCTTGGGACAGGCACAAGAGACCCAGTACTTC.

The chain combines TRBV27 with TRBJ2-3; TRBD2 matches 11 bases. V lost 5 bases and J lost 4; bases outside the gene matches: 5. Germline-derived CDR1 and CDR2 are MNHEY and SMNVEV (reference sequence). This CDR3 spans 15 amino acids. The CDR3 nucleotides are TGTGCCAGCAGTGTACTAGCGGGAGTCGCAGATACGCAGTATTTT. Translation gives CASSVLAGVADTQYF.